This record covers a single T cell receptor (beta chain). CDR1 is SGHVS, CDR2 FQNEAQ, per germline. Trimming removed 5 bases at V and 2 bases at J, with 13 bases between. The CDR3 sequence is 15 residues long. Profiled with immunoSEQ multiplex PCR; TCRdb holds only in-frame clones, not every one. Among about 120,000 clones listed, 45% to 65% were seen once. These data originate in a study of cytotoxic CD8 clonotypes in ibrutinib-treated CLL. The chain links TRBV7-8 to TRBJ1-5; no reliable D call. The sequence was collected from a human donor with chronic lymphocytic leukemia. The specimen was PBMCs, collected after 24 months of ibrutinib treatment. CDR3: CASSPLAGGNQPQHF. DNA for the CDR3: TGTGCCAGCAGCCCCTTGGCCGGGGGCAATCAGCCCCAGCATTTT.